The 2 T cell receptor beta chains presented below share a single source sample, sequenced in a study of spatial heterogeneity in lung cancer. MiXCR, run by TCRdb on the 5' RACE reads, gives a single entry per CDR3 protein. This table has tens of thousands of distinct CDR3 sequences, about an eighth appearing once. Time point of the sample: sample taken at primary tumor resection. No cell sorting; template was whole RNA from tumor, lung tissue or PBMC. The specimen comprised PBMCs, sampled at surgery. The receptor set was obtained from a male donor with early-stage non-small cell lung cancer.

This chain uses TRBV19 with TRBJ2-1; tentative D call: TRBD1 (6 bases). Trimming removed 1 base from V and 2 bases from J, with 12 bases in between. Germline V gives CDR1 LNHDA, CDR2 SQIVND (reference sequence). The CDR3 is 16 amino acids. CDR3 amino acids: CASSIAVTGPYNEQFF. CDR3 bases: TGTGCCAGTAGTATAGCGGTAACAGGGCCCTACAATGAGCAGTTCTTC.

This clonotype has just a few counts. The junction departs from germline at one end; a sequencing error may be responsible. The V and J genes are TRBV7-7 and TRBJ2-1, with 13 bases that match TRBD2. Germline CDR1 is SSHAT and CDR2 is FNYEAQ (reference sequence). The CDR3 is 17 amino acids. This CDR3 reads CASSPGLAGAKAFNQFF. The CDR3 DNA sequence: TGTGCTAGCAGCCCCGGACTAGCGGGAGCGAAGGCGTTCAACCAGTTCTTC.